This T cell receptor (beta chain) was recovered during a study of T cell responses to AZD1222 COVID-19 vaccine. Libraries were prepared by immunoSEQ multiplex PCR; TCRdb keeps only in-frame clonotypes and omits some of them. The data show 90,000 to 130,000 clones, about 87% seen once. Study-level findings and limits: Baseline seropositives among AZD1222 recipients totaled only five to seven. None of the repertoires were sampled until the peak T cell response had passed.

As to this clone: Antigen: not known.

V lost 0 bases and J lost 3, with 7 bases in between. The CDR3 extends over 13 amino acids. The germline gives CDR1 GTSNPN, CDR2 SVGIG (reference sequence). This TCR was sampled from an adult in good health. The V and J genes are TRBV30 and TRBJ2-3; D remains ambiguous. The sequences come from peripheral blood, collected on day 0 of AZD1222 vaccination. The CDR3 spells CAWSVQSTDTQYF. The CDR3 nucleotides are TGTGCCTGGAGTGTACAGTCAACAGATACGCAGTATTTT.